This TCR beta chain was identified during a study of brain T cells in children with intractable seizures. V was clipped by 1 base and J by 5 bases; unmatched bases: 3. Germline V gives CDR1 LNHNV, CDR2 YYDKDF (reference sequence). CDR3 length equals 15 residues. Indicated time point: blood from clinic visit 5 months post-surgery; TSC patient then seizure free. This table comes from immunoSEQ multiplex PCR, and its TCRdb copy is limited to in-frame clones, with some not included. The sample holds 300,000 to 400,000 clones, more than 85% seen once. The clonotype was recovered from a boy younger than two with tuberous sclerosis and intractable seizures. This specimen was peripheral blood, taken more than 4 months after surgery. This sequence joins TRBV15 and TRBJ2-2, with 8 bases identical to TRBD2. CDR3 sequence: CATSRVVAGTGELFF. The CDR3 DNA is TGTGCCACCAGCAGAGTGGTAGCGGGAACCGGGGAGCTGTTTTTT.